This T cell receptor (beta chain) was observed in a study of blood T cell repertoires in COVID-19. The overall study: Researchers got acute and convalescent COVID-19 samples from the United States, Italy and Spain.

In the source study's methods: Amplification of reference gene primers was used by the study to estimate nucleated cell counts. Generated by immunoSEQ multiplex PCR, the TCRdb table keeps only in-frame clones and is missing some. The V and J calls and clone size are taken from that table; D and trimming were inferred from the DNA. The sample gives hundreds of thousands of clones, roughly 87% of which show up once; approximately 9% is in the top ten. The receptor's source is a woman aged 18-35 years who had recovered from COVID-19. Sequences were obtained from PBMCs or T cells enriched from blood (not recorded which).

CDR3 sequence: CATSDPGQGRDGELFF. DNA of the CDR3: TGTGCCACCAGTGACCCGGGACAGGGGCGAGACGGGGAGCTGTTTTTT. The chain employs TRBV24-1 and TRBJ2-2, with 10 nucleotides matching TRBD1. Trimming removed 4 bases from V and 7 bases from J; junction bases left unmatched: 8. Germline V gives CDR1 KGHDR, CDR2 SFDVKD. The CDR3 extends over 16 amino acids.